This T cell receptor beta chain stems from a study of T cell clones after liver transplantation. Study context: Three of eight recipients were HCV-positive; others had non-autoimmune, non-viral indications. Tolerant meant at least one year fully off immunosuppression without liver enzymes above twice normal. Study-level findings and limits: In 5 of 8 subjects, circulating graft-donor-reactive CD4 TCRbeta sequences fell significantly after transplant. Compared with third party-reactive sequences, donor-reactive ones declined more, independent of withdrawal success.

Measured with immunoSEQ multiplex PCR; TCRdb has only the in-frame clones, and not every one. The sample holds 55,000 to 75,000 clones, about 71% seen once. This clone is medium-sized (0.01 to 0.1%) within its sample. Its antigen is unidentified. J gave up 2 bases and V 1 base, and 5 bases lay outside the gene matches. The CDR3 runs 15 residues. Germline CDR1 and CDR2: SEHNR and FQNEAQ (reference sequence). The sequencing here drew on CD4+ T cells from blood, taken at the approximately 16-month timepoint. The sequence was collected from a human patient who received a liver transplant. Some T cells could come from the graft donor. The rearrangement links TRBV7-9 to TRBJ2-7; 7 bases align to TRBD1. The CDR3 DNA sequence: TGTGCCAGCAGCTTAGGGACAGGAAAAACCTACGAGCAGTACTTC. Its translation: CASSLGTGKTYEQYF.